The 16 T cell receptor beta chains reported below all come from one sample, sequenced in a study of OX40 agonist ivuxolimab in advanced cancers. The assay was immunoSEQ multiplex PCR, and TCRdb's table has in-frame clones only and misses some. The sample yields over 85,000 clones, 84% seen once. Material: CD4+ or CD8+ T cells sorted from blood, obtained in a trial of the OX40 agonist ivuxolimab. These TCRs come from an adult with an advanced solid tumor such as melanoma, head and neck, liver or kidney cancer.

This chain uses TRBV6-6 with TRBJ1-6, with TRBD1 identical over 7 bases. Germline CDR1 reads MNHNY; CDR2 reads SVGAGI (reference sequence). The CDR3 contains 14 residues. V dropped 1 base and J dropped 7; count of bases not matched to a gene: 1. In DNA form, the CDR3 reads TGTGCCAGCAGTTACTACAGGGGCAATTCACCCCTCCACTTT. Protein: CASSYYRGNSPLHF.

The chain recombines TRBV2 with TRBJ2-2, with 7 bases fitting TRBD1. CDR3 length equals 14 residues. Trimming removed 4 bases from V and 7 bases from J; junction bases left unmatched: 6. Germline V gives CDR1 SNHLY, CDR2 FYNNEI. This chain's CDR3 is CASSGDRAHGELFF. As DNA, the CDR3 is TGTGCCAGCAGTGGCGACAGGGCTCACGGGGAGCTGTTTTTT. The full variable domain, with the rest looked up from reference TRBV2 and TRBJ2-2, is EPEVTQTPSHQVTQMGQEVILRCVPISNHLYFYWYRQILGQKVEFLVSFYNNEISEKSEIFDDQFSVERPDGSNFTLKIRSTKLEDSAMYFCASSGDRAHGELFFGEGSRLTVL.

The chain couples TRBV7-2 to TRBJ1-2; weak D call: TRBD1 (6 bases). Germline loops: CDR1 SGHTA, CDR2 FQGNSA. The V end lost 5 bases, the J end lost 4 bases, and 17 bases lay between the germline ends. The CDR3 is 15 residues long. The CDR3 sequence: CASSPGGRGLYGYTF. CDR3 bases: TGTGCCAGCAGCCCCGGCGGCAGGGGCCTCTATGGCTACACCTTC.

The genes are TRBV7-3 and TRBJ2-6; D gene ambiguous. CDR3 length: 16 amino acids. Germline lookup yields CDR1 SGHTA and CDR2 FQGTGA. With 5 bases removed from V and 2 bases from J, the gap between germline ends came to 13 bases. In nucleotides, the CDR3 is TGTGCCAGCAGCCGATCGCCTCGGGCTGGGGCCAACGTCCTGACTTTC. Amino acid sequence: CASSRSPRAGANVLTF.

The rearrangement links TRBV18 to TRBJ2-1; 7 bases are a match to TRBD2. Germline CDR1 and CDR2: KGHSH and LQKENI. The CDR3 contains 18 residues. After removal of 0 bases from V and 4 bases from J, the junction contained 12 bases not matched to a gene. CDR3 DNA: TGTGCCAGCTCACCACCGGGAGGGTCACGAGGATTATACAATGAGCAGTTCTTC. As protein: CASSPPGGSRGLYNEQFF.

This clone was counted once. The chain combines TRBV18 with TRBJ1-2; possible D gene TRBD1, 6 bases. V was pared by 0 bases and J by 4 bases, with 12 bases between. Germline V lookup: CDR1 KGHSH, CDR2 LQKENI. This CDR3 has 15 amino acids. Written as DNA, the CDR3 is TGTGCCAGCTCACCACCGTCCCCCAGGGGCTATGGCTACACCTTC. It translates to CASSPPSPRGYGYTF.

Comments on this clone: At the DNA level, this CDR3 is encoded by other sequences in the same sample as well. The V call is TRBV5-1, the J call TRBJ2-2; D gene ambiguous. The CDR3 runs to 15 residues. Trimming took off 4 bases at V and 0 bases at J, with 10 bases between the two ends. The germline CDR1 and CDR2 sequences are SGHRS and YFSETQ. CDR3 nucleotide sequence: TGCGCCAGCAGCCCCGGAACAGCGAACACCGGGGAGCTGTTTTTT. It specifies CASSPGTANTGELFF.

The V gene is TRBV19, the J gene TRBJ1-2; 9 bases agree with TRBD1. The length of the CDR3 is 16 residues. Germline V gene lookup returns CDR1 LNHDA and CDR2 SQIVND (reference sequence). V lost 4 bases, J lost 4 bases, and 10 bases stayed unmatched. Written as DNA, the CDR3 is TGTGCCAGTAGTAGGTCTAACAGGGGGCAGAGCTATGGCTACACCTTC. Its translation is CASSRSNRGQSYGYTF. Filled out from reference TRBV19 and TRBJ1-2, the complete variable domain reads DGGITQSPKYLFRKEGQNVTLSCEQNLNHDAMYWYRQDPGQGLRLIYYSQIVNDFQKGDIAEGYSVSREKKESFPLTVTSAQKNPTAFYLCASSRSNRGQSYGYTFGSGTRLTVV.

The rearrangement joins TRBV27 to TRBJ1-1; D is possibly TRBD1 (6 bases). This CDR3 contains 15 residues. The V and J ends lost 5 bases and 1 base respectively, with 14 bases between them. Germline V gene sequence: CDR1 MNHEY, CDR2 SMNVEV (reference sequence). CDR3 in DNA: TGTGCCAGCAGTCCCCCAGGGGAGACGAACACTGAAGCTTTCTTT. This translates into CASSPPGETNTEAFF.

The chain carries TRBV12-1 and TRBJ1-2; the table's TRBD1 call for D was not verified on the DNA. TRBV12-1 is classified as a pseudogene. The CDR3 sequence is 15 residues long. The CDR3 DNA follows: TGTGCCAGCAGCCCCTACCGGGACAGGGCTTTTTACTACACCTTC. Encoded protein: CASSPYRDRAFYYTF.

The rearrangement uses TRBV7-9 and TRBJ2-2, with D hard to call. Trimming took 1 base from V and 10 from J, leaving 7 bases between them. Germline CDR1 and CDR2: SEHNR and FQNEAQ (reference sequence). The CDR3 extends over 12 amino acids. In DNA, the CDR3 is TGTGCCAGCAGCTTAGAAGGCGTGGAGCTGTTTTTT. This encodes CASSLEGVELFF.

The chain recombines TRBV6-5 with TRBJ2-7; no clear D. From germline, CDR1 is MNHEY and CDR2 SVGAGI. CDR3 size: 13 residues. The chain's CDR3 is CAGSPDLTYEQYV. DNA of the CDR3: TGTGCCGGCAGTCCTGATCTTACCTACGAGCAGTACGTC.

J is TRBJ2-1 and V is TRBV10-1, with D unresolved. This CDR3 is built from 14 residues. From germline, CDR1 is WNHNN and CDR2 SYGVQD (reference sequence). Trimming shortened V by 4 bases and J by 2 bases, and 9 bases separated the two germline ends. In DNA, the CDR3 is TGCGCCAGCAGTGGGGGTGCGACCTACAATGAGCAGTTCTTC. Residues: CASSGGATYNEQFF.

This CDR3 reads CASSLGWRRGSTKNIQYF. The CDR3 region has the DNA TGTGCCAGCAGCTTGGGGTGGCGGCGGGGTTCGACCAAAAACATTCAGTACTTC. The chain joins TRBV5-8 to TRBJ2-4, with D perhaps matching TRBD2 (6 bases). Trimming took off 0 bases at V and 2 bases at J, with 18 bases between the two ends. The germline V gene has CDR1 SGHTS and CDR2 YDEGEE. This CDR3 comprises 18 residues.

V is TRBV21-1 and J is TRBJ2-2; TRBD2 is taken as the D call from the table, unchecked against the DNA. TRBV21-1 is noted as a pseudogene. The CDR3 length is 15 residues. The CDR3 bases are TGTGCCAGCAGCAAAGACAGACTAAACACCGGGGAGCTGTTTTTT. As protein: CASSKDRLNTGELFF.

The chain couples TRBV5-4 to TRBJ2-5; D possibly matches TRBD1 or TRBD2 (5 bases each). The CDR3 consists of 15 residues. The V gene lost 0 bases and the J gene lost 3 bases, with 12 bases spanning the gap. In germline, CDR1 is SGHNT, CDR2 YYREEE (reference sequence). Here the CDR3 reads CASSLAIRGEETQYF. The CDR3 DNA reads TGTGCCAGCAGCTTGGCCATTCGAGGGGAAGAGACCCAGTACTTC. The full variable domain, with the rest looked up from reference TRBV5-4 and TRBJ2-5, is ETGVTQSPTHLIKTRGQQVTLRCSSQSGHNTVSWYQQALGQGPQFIFQYYREEENGRGNFPPRFSGLQFPNYSSELNVNALELDDSALYLCASSLAIRGEETQYFGPGTRLLVL.